This entry is about one T cell receptor beta chain. Trimming took off 9 bases at V and 7 bases at J, with 18 bases between the two ends. Germline CDR1 reads SNHLY; CDR2 reads FYNNEI. This CDR3 region has 14 residues. This sample was included in a study of long-term antiretroviral therapy in people with HIV. All donors provided no fewer than one pre-ART and no fewer than two post-ART PBMC samples. The assay used was immunoSEQ (version v3.0), run at survey level. The assay was immunoSEQ multiplex PCR, and TCRdb's table has in-frame clones only and misses some. The repertoire holds approximately 26,000 clones, with 82% as singletons.

V and J are TRBV2 and TRBJ2-2; D possibly corresponds to TRBD1 (5 bases). The TCR sequence derives from a man in his fifties or sixties with HIV. The source was unsorted PBMCs, collected 2.9 years after starting antiretroviral therapy. CDR3 DNA sequence: TGTGCCAGTGCTTCCAGGGATCGCTTCGGGGAGCTGTTTTTT. This sequence encodes CASASRDRFGELFF.